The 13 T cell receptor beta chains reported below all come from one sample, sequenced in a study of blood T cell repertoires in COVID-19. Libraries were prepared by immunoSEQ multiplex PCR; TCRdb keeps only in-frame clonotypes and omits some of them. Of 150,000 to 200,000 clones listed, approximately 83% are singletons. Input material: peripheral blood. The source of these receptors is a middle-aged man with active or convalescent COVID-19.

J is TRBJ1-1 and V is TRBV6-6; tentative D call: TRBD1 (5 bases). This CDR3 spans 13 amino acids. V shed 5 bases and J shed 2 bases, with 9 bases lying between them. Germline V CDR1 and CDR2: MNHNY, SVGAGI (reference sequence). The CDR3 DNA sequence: TGTGCCAGCAGTCGGGACTCCAACACTGAAGCTTTCTTT. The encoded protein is CASSRDSNTEAFF.

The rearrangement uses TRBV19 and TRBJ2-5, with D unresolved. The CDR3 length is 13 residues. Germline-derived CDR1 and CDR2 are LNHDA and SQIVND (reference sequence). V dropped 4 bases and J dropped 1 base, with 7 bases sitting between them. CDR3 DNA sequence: TGTGCCAGTAGTAGTACTGTCCAAGAGACCCAGTACTTC. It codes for CASSSTVQETQYF.

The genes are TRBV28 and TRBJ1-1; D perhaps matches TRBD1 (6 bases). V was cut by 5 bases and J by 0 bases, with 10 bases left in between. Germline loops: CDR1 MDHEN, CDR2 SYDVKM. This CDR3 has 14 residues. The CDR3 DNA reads TGTGCCAGCAGTATTGGACAGATGAACACTGAAGCTTTCTTT. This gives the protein CASSIGQMNTEAFF.

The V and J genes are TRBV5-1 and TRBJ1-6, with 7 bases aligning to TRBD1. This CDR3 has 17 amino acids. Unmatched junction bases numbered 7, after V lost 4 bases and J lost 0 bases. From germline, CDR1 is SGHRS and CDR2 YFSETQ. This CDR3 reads CASSASSGGSYNSPLHF. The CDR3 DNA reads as TGCGCCAGCAGCGCCTCCTCAGGGGGCTCCTATAATTCACCCCTCCACTTT.

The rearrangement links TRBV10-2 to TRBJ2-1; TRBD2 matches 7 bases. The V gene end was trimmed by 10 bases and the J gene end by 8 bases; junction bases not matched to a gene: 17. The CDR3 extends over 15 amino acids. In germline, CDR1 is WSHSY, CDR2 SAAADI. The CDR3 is CAIYGGTTWLYEQFF. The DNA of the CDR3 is TGCGCCATCTACGGGGGGACTACGTGGTTATATGAGCAGTTCTTC.

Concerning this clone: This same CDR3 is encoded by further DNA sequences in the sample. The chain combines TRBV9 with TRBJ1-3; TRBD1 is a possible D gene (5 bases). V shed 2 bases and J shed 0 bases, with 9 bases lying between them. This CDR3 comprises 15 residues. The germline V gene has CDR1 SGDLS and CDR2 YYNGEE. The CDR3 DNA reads TGTGCCAGCAGCGTCCAGGACAACTCTGGAAACACCATATATTTT. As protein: CASSVQDNSGNTIYF.

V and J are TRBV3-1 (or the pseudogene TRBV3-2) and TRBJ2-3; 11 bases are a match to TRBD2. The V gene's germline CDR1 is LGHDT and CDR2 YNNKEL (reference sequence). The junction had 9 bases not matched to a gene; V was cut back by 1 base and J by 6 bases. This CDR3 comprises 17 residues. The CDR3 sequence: CASSQVWASGRTDTQYF. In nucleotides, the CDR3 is TGTGCCAGCAGCCAAGTGTGGGCTAGCGGGAGGACTGATACGCAGTATTTT.

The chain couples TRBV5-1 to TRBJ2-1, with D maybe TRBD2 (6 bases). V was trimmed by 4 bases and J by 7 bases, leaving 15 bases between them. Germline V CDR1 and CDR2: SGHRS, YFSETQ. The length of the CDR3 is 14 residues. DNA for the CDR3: TGCGCCAGCAGCCCCTTGTCGGGGGTAAATGAGCAGTTCTTC. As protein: CASSPLSGVNEQFF.

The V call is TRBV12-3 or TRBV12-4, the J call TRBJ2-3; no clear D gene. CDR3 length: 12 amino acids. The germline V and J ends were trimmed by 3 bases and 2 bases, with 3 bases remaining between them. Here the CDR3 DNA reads TGTGCCAGCAGTTTCTTCACAGATACGCAGTATTTT. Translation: CASSFFTDTQYF.

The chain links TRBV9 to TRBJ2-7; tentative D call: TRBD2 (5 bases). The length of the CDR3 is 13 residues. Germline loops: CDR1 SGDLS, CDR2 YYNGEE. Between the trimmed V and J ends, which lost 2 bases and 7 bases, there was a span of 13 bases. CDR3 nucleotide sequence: TGTGCCAGCAGCGTGGCAAGAGAGGGAGAGCAGTACTTC. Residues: CASSVAREGEQYF.

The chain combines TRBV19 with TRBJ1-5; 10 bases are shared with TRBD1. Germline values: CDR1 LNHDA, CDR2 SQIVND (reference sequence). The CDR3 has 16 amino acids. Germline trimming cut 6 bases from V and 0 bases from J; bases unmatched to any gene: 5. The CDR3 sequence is CASRKGQGLSNQPQHF. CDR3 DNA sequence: TGTGCCAGTAGAAAGGGACAGGGGCTTAGCAATCAGCCCCAGCATTTT.

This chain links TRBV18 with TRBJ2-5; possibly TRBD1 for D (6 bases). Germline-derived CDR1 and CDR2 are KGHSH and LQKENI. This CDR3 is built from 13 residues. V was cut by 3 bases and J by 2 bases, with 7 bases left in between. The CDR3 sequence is CASSPDRQETQYF. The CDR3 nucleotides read TGTGCCAGCTCACCGGACAGACAAGAGACCCAGTACTTC. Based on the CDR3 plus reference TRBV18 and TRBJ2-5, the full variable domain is NAGVMQNPRHLVRRRGQEARLRCSPMKGHSHVYWYRQLPEEGLKFMVYLQKENIIDESGMPKERFSAEFPKEGPSILRIQQVVRGDSAAYFCASSPDRQETQYFGPGTRLLVL.

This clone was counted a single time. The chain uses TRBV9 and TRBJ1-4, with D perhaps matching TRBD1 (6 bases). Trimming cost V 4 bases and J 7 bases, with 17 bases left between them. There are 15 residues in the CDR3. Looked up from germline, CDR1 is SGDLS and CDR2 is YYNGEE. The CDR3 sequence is CASSLSRGGSEKLFF. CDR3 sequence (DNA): TGTGCCAGCAGCCTGTCCAGGGGCGGTTCTGAAAAACTGTTTTTT.